Presented here are 6 T cell receptor beta chains from one specimen sequenced in a study of T cell repertoires in cytomegalovirus infection. TCRdb re-analysed the reads in MiXCR, keeping a single row per CDR3 protein. The table lists around 740,000 distinct CDR3 sequences, roughly a third of them singletons. The material sequenced was PBMCs. The receptors shown here come from a human donor in good health (CMV status not recorded). Some clones in this sample may be carry-over from other donors' samples.

J is TRBJ2-7 and V is TRBV7-9; 10 bases match TRBD1. The CDR3 is 13 amino acids. CDR1 and CDR2 from the germline V gene are SEHNR and FQNEAQ (reference sequence). J lost 6 bases, V lost 5 bases, and 4 bases had no gene match. This CDR3 is CASSGRDRGEQYF. The CDR3 DNA reads TGTGCCAGCAGCGGCCGGGACAGGGGCGAGCAGTACTTC. Complete variable domain (other parts from reference TRBV7-9 and TRBJ2-7): DTGVSQNPRHKITKRGQNVTFRCDPISEHNRLYWYRQTLGQGPEFLTYFQNEAQLEKSRLLSDRFSAERPKGSFSTLEIQRTEQGDSAMYLCASSGRDRGEQYFGPGTRLTVT.

This sequence joins TRBV5-4 and TRBJ2-2, with TRBD2 matching over 12 bases. Per the germline V gene, CDR1 is SGHNT and CDR2 is YYREEE (reference sequence). With V trimmed by 5 bases and J by 7 bases, 9 bases remained unmatched. This CDR3 has 16 amino acids. The CDR3 loop reads CASSLTSGGSHGELFF. CDR3 sequence (DNA): TGTGCCAGCAGTTTGACTAGCGGGGGAAGCCACGGGGAGCTGTTTTTT.

There are a few counts of this clonotype. The rearrangement joins TRBV11-1 to TRBJ2-2; D not resolved. The CDR3 runs to 14 residues. Germline CDR1 is SGHAT and CDR2 is FQDESV (reference sequence). V dropped 5 bases and J dropped 7 bases, with 14 bases sitting between them. CDR3 in amino acids: CASSHVRDGGELFF. CDR3 nucleotide sequence: TGTGCCAGCAGCCATGTGAGAGACGGCGGGGAGCTGTTTTTT.

The table lists this clonotype with a few counts. The chain employs TRBV4-2 and TRBJ2-3; D is unresolved. Germline CDR1 and CDR2: LGHNA and YNFKEQ. The CDR3 covers 13 residues. Trimming pared 0 bases from V and 6 bases from J, leaving 7 bases between. The CDR3 sequence: CASSQDIGDTQYF. Here the CDR3 DNA reads TGTGCCAGCAGCCAAGATATCGGTGATACGCAGTATTTT.

This chain uses TRBV18 with TRBJ1-2; D possibly corresponds to TRBD1 (5 bases). Deletions cut 3 bases from V and 5 bases from J, with 13 bases between. The CDR3 consists of 14 residues. Germline CDR1 reads KGHSH; CDR2 reads LQKENI. This CDR3 is CASSPAGTAYGYTF. The CDR3 coding sequence is TGTGCCAGCTCACCGGCAGGGACCGCTTATGGCTACACCTTC.

This clonotype was detected only a few times. The chain recombines TRBV2 with TRBJ2-1; D possibly matches TRBD1 or TRBD2 (5 bases each). Trimming pared 4 bases from V and 3 bases from J, leaving 13 bases between. This CDR3 is 15 amino acids long. Germline CDR1 reads SNHLY; CDR2 reads FYNNEI. The CDR3 here is CASSVRGLGYNEQFF. In nucleotides, the CDR3 is TGTGCCAGCAGTGTCCGGGGCTTAGGCTACAATGAGCAGTTCTTC.